These 32 T cell receptor beta chains share one sample of origin, sequenced in a study of cytomegalovirus exposure and HLA in healthy donors. Vbeta (60) and Jbeta (13) primers were used in the PCR. Produced via immunoSEQ multiplex PCR; TCRdb's table is partial and in-frame only. The repertoire holds some 180,000 clones, approximately 82% seen once, with roughly 1.6% in the top ten. What was sequenced was PBMCs. The receptors originated from a woman aged 18-29 years in good health and CMV-seronegative.

As concerns this clone: A read error may produce the germline difference seen at one junction end. The V gene is TRBV29-1, the J gene TRBJ2-2, with 10 positions matching TRBD1. The length of the CDR3 is 14 residues. Germline-derived CDR1 and CDR2 are SQVTM and ANQGSEA. The CDR3 coding sequence is TGCAGCCATCGCGGGACAGGGGTTCTCCGGGGAGCTGTTTTT. The encoded protein is CSHRGTGVLRGAVF.

This chain links TRBV6-6 with TRBJ1-4, with TRBD1 matching 10 bases. The ends lost 4 bases at V and 6 bases at J; junction bases unmatched: 2. Germline CDR1 and CDR2: MNHNY and SVGAGI (reference sequence). The CDR3 sequence is 14 residues long. CDR3 loop: CASSFGTGDEKLFF. The DNA for the CDR3 is TGTGCCAGCAGTTTTGGGACAGGGGATGAAAAACTGTTTTTT.

The rearrangement uses TRBV28 and TRBJ1-2; 9 bases match TRBD1. This CDR3 comprises 14 residues. Germline V gives CDR1 MDHEN, CDR2 SYDVKM. After removal of 5 bases from V and 4 bases from J, the junction contained 5 bases not matched to a gene. The CDR3 region is CASSRDRVLYGYTF. CDR3 coding DNA: TGTGCCAGCAGTAGGGACAGGGTCCTCTATGGCTACACCTTC.

This chain uses TRBV27 with TRBJ2-2; 15 bases agree with TRBD2. The germline V gene has CDR1 MNHEY and CDR2 SMNVEV (reference sequence). CDR3 length: 19 amino acids. The junction had 9 bases not matched to a gene; V was cut back by 5 bases and J by 2 bases. CDR3 amino acids: CASSLKGLAGGFNTGELFF. Here the CDR3 DNA reads TGTGCCAGCAGTCTAAAGGGACTAGCGGGAGGCTTTAACACCGGGGAGCTGTTTTTT.

This clone occurred once. The V and J genes are TRBV14 and TRBJ2-2; no clear D. Germline V gene lookup returns CDR1 SGHDN and CDR2 FVKESK. This CDR3 comprises 16 residues. Trimming pared 3 bases from V and 1 base from J, leaving 12 bases between. The CDR3 DNA reads as TGTGCCAGCAGCCATAAATCCCAGTTGAACACCGGGGAGCTGTTTTTT. Translating gives CASSHKSQLNTGELFF.

The chain has TRBV7-9 and TRBJ2-3; D is perhaps TRBD2 (5 bases). V shed 4 bases and J shed 2 bases, with 10 bases lying between them. Germline CDR1 and CDR2: SEHNR and FQNEAQ (reference sequence). The CDR3 is 14 amino acids. The CDR3 coding sequence is TGTGCCAGCAGCTACGGCGGGTACACAGATACGCAGTATTTT. It specifies CASSYGGYTDTQYF.

The DNA of the CDR3 is TGTGCCAGCAGTGAATCGAGGGGACTAGGCTACAATGAGCAGTTCTTC. It is translated as CASSESRGLGYNEQFF. This chain links TRBV25-1 with TRBJ2-1, with 8 bases matching TRBD2. This CDR3 has 16 amino acids. The J segment lost 3 bases and the V segment lost 1 base, leaving 5 bases of the junction unmatched. Germline lookup yields CDR1 MGHDK and CDR2 SYGVNS.

This chain connects TRBV27 to TRBJ2-5, with 12 bases lining up with TRBD1. The CDR3 runs to 15 residues. Germline V gene sequence: CDR1 MNHEY, CDR2 SMNVEV (reference sequence). Trimming at V came to 4 bases and at J to 4 bases, leaving 4 bases not matched to a gene. The CDR3, as DNA: TGTGCCAGCAGTTCGGGACAGGGGGCAGTAGAGACCCAGTACTTC. This gives the protein CASSSGQGAVETQYF.

This sequence joins TRBV11-3 and TRBJ1-2; D not resolved. Germline V gene lookup returns CDR1 SGHNT and CDR2 YENEEA. Deletions cut 4 bases from V and 1 base from J, with 10 bases between. This CDR3 has 14 residues. CDR3 DNA: TGTGCCAGCAGCTCAGGATTTGTTAACTATGGCTACACCTTC. Its protein product is CASSSGFVNYGYTF.

This clone is a singleton in its sample. The gene calls are TRBV28 and TRBJ2-4; possibly TRBD2 for D (7 bases). Germline loops: CDR1 MDHEN, CDR2 SYDVKM. Trimming cost V 6 bases and J 2 bases, with 17 bases left between them. This CDR3 is built from 16 residues. Here the CDR3 reads CASRGGTLNTKNIQYF. The DNA of the CDR3 is TGTGCCAGCAGGGGAGGGACACTGAATACCAAAAACATTCAGTACTTC.

The chain recombines TRBV5-1 with TRBJ2-5; TRBD2 matches 10 bases. The J call could be wrong; TRBJ2-7 is a better fit for the DNA end. CDR1 is SGHRS, CDR2 YFSETQ, per germline. The CDR3 contains 18 residues. The CDR3 DNA sequence: TGCGCCAGCAGCTGGGGAGGGGGTGCTAGCGGGAGTAGAGACGAGCAGTACTTC. Protein product: CASSWGGGASGSRDEQYF.

This clone was recorded a few times. Other DNA sequences within the sample encode an identical CDR3. As DNA, the CDR3 is TGCGCCAGCAGCCAAGATACTAGCGGGTCCTACGAGCAGTACTTC. This translates into CASSQDTSGSYEQYF. The V gene is TRBV4-3, the J gene TRBJ2-7; 9 nucleotides match TRBD2. V lost 0 bases, J lost 1 base, and 1 base stayed unmatched. CDR3 length equals 15 residues. The germline V gene encodes CDR1 LGHNA and CDR2 YSLEER.

This rearrangement joins TRBV15 to TRBJ2-7, with TRBD2 identical over 8 bases. Looked up from germline, CDR1 is LNHNV and CDR2 is YYDKDF (reference sequence). V shed 5 bases, J shed 2 bases, and the junction held 11 bases outside the gene matches. This CDR3 spans 16 amino acids. The CDR3, as DNA: TGTGCCACCAGCCTGATGGGGATAGCGGGACCCTACGAGCAGTACGTC. Residues: CATSLMGIAGPYEQYV.

V is TRBV4-3 and J is TRBJ2-5, with TRBD2 identical over 8 bases. Near its end, the DNA agrees better with TRBJ2-7, so the J call may be wrong. CDR3 size: 16 residues. The germline V gene has CDR1 LGHNA and CDR2 YSLEER. CDR3 region: CASSQDSGRRSHEQYF. The DNA of the CDR3 is TGCGCCAGCAGCCAAGACAGCGGGAGAAGATCCCACGAGCAGTACTTC.

The chain links TRBV6-1 to TRBJ2-7; 8 bases line up with TRBD2. The CDR3 has 14 amino acids. Germline CDR1 reads MNHNS; CDR2 reads SASEGT. V lost 6 bases, J lost 1 base, and 5 bases stayed unmatched. In DNA form, the CDR3 reads TGTGCCAGCAGGACCGGGACTAGGTCCTACGAGCAGTACTTC. It yields the protein CASRTGTRSYEQYF.

The V and J genes are TRBV7-2 and TRBJ2-1; maybe TRBD1 (6 bases). This CDR3 is 17 amino acids long. Germline V gene data show CDR1 as SGHTA and CDR2 as FQGNSA. Trimming cost V 6 bases and J 4 bases, with 22 bases left between them. The CDR3 region is CASRGSGKTGSYNEQFF. The CDR3 DNA is TGTGCCAGCAGAGGATCGGGAAAGACAGGCTCGTACAATGAGCAGTTCTTC.

This clone has only one observation. The CDR3 loop reads CASSVEIAGGPSTDTQYF. CDR3 DNA sequence: TGTGCCAGCAGCGTAGAAATAGCGGGGGGGCCTAGCACAGATACGCAGTATTTT. This chain uses TRBV9 with TRBJ2-3, with 11 bases that match TRBD2. The CDR3 covers 18 residues. CDR1 and CDR2 (germline): SGDLS, YYNGEE. V lost 0 bases to trimming and J lost 0 bases; unmatched junction nucleotides: 6.

DNA for the CDR3: TGTGCCAGCAGTTACGGACAGGGTGGCCAGCCCCAGCATTTT. This gives the protein CASSYGQGGQPQHF. V is TRBV6-5 and J is TRBJ1-5, with 8 positions matching TRBD1. V was pared by 2 bases and J by 7 bases, with 4 bases of the junction left unmatched. This CDR3 comprises 14 residues. Germline loops: CDR1 MNHEY, CDR2 SVGAGI.

The sample holds one count of this clone. V gene TRBV4-2 combines with J gene TRBJ2-7, with D maybe TRBD2 (5 bases). Germline CDR1 reads LGHNA; CDR2 reads YNFKEQ. The CDR3 contains 18 residues. V was clipped by 4 bases and J by 2 bases, with 24 bases between them. Written as DNA, the CDR3 is TGTGCCAGCAGCCCCTCCGCGATAGCGACTGGTGAGACCTACGAGCAGTACTTC. Translated: CASSPSAIATGETYEQYF.

The gene calls are TRBV27 and TRBJ2-5; 7 bases match TRBD1. Matching the DNA end better, TRBJ2-7 makes the J call doubtful. Germline CDR1 and CDR2: MNHEY and SMNVEV (reference sequence). The CDR3 has 14 amino acids. As DNA, the CDR3 is TGTGCCAGCAGTTTTGGGGACAGTCTCTACGAGCAGTACTTC. This gives the protein CASSFGDSLYEQYF.

The table lists this clone with a count of one. This chain joins TRBV2 and TRBJ2-2, with 9 nucleotides matching TRBD2. The J segment lost 3 bases and the V segment lost 3 bases, leaving 5 bases of the junction unmatched. The CDR3 loop spans 16 amino acids. The germline gives CDR1 SNHLY, CDR2 FYNNEI. The CDR3 DNA is TGTGCCAGCAGTGAGCTTAGCGGGAGATACACCGGGGAGCTGTTTTTT. This translates into CASSELSGRYTGELFF. The whole variable domain, remainder taken from reference TRBV2 and TRBJ2-2, is EPEVTQTPSHQVTQMGQEVILRCVPISNHLYFYWYRQILGQKVEFLVSFYNNEISEKSEIFDDQFSVERPDGSNFTLKIRSTKLEDSAMYFCASSELSGRYTGELFFGEGSRLTVL.

This sequence joins TRBV4-1 and TRBJ2-3, with 11 positions matching TRBD2. Losses at the gene ends were 1 base for V and 3 bases for J; bases not matched to a gene: 6. The CDR3 is 17 residues long. CDR1 and CDR2 from the germline V gene are MGHRA and YSYEKL. The CDR3 region has the DNA TGCGCCAGCAGCCAAGCGCTAGCGGGAGGAGTGACAGATACGCAGTATTTT. It translates to CASSQALAGGVTDTQYF.

The table lists this clone with a count of one. The V call is TRBV5-4, the J call TRBJ1-2; 7 bases line up with TRBD1. The V gene's germline CDR1 is SGHNT and CDR2 YYREEE (reference sequence). V lost 5 bases and J lost 6; bases outside the gene matches: 19. The CDR3 has 17 amino acids. The CDR3 region has the DNA TGTGCCAGCAGGGCCGGGACAGTGGAGGCAGGTGAGAATGGCTACACCTTC. Translation: CASRAGTVEAGENGYTF.

The sample holds a few counts of this clone. The rearrangement joins TRBV10-3 to TRBJ1-1, with D possibly being TRBD1 (5 bases). Per the germline V gene, CDR1 is ENHRY and CDR2 is SYGVKD. V was shortened by 4 bases and J by 4 bases, with 10 bases between the two germline ends. The CDR3 is made up of 13 amino acids. The CDR3 loop is CAISVGGSTEAFF. The CDR3, as DNA: TGTGCCATCAGTGTCGGGGGTAGCACTGAAGCTTTCTTT.

The chain joins TRBV19 to TRBJ2-7; 11 bases match TRBD2. The length of the CDR3 is 15 residues. Germline lookup yields CDR1 LNHDA and CDR2 SQIVND (reference sequence). V was pared by 8 bases and J by 4 bases, with 10 bases of the junction left unmatched. CDR3 residues: CASGLLAGEQYEQYF. The CDR3, as DNA: TGTGCCAGTGGCTTACTAGCGGGAGAGCAGTACGAGCAGTACTTC.

In nucleotides, the CDR3 is TGTGCCAGCAGCCCGGGACACAACAATCAGCCCCAGCATTTT. This sequence encodes CASSPGHNNQPQHF. The V gene is TRBV5-6, the J gene TRBJ1-5; D possibly corresponds to TRBD1 (6 bases). The CDR3 runs 14 residues. V gave up 4 bases and J gave up 3 bases, with 11 bases separating them. The germline V gene has CDR1 SGHDT and CDR2 YYEEEE.

The V call is TRBV19, the J call TRBJ2-7; D is possibly TRBD1 (5 bases). V dropped 10 bases and J dropped 5 bases, with 24 bases sitting between them. This CDR3 is 15 amino acids long. From germline, CDR1 is LNHDA and CDR2 SQIVND (reference sequence). The CDR3 loop reads CATRFGGQGFDEQYF. The CDR3 DNA is TGTGCCACCCGTTTTGGTGGTCAGGGTTTCGACGAGCAGTACTTC.

This clone was found once. The V gene is TRBV27, the J gene TRBJ1-2; 9 bases map to TRBD1. The CDR3 is made up of 16 amino acids. CDR1 and CDR2 (germline): MNHEY, SMNVEV (reference sequence). The V segment lost 5 bases and the J segment 8 bases; nucleotides outside the gene matches: 15. CDR3 protein: CASSLTGGRELWGYTF. The CDR3 coding sequence is TGTGCCAGCAGTCTTACAGGGGGCCGAGAACTATGGGGCTACACCTTC.

The chain couples TRBV19 to TRBJ2-5; 9 bases match TRBD2. The CDR3 has 15 amino acids. The V gene's germline CDR1 is LNHDA and CDR2 SQIVND (reference sequence). The J segment lost 1 base and the V segment lost 1 base, leaving 1 base of the junction unmatched. CDR3 protein: CASSIGSGSQETQYF. In nucleotides, the CDR3 is TGTGCCAGTAGTATAGGTAGCGGGAGCCAAGAGACCCAGTACTTC.

This clone appeared a single time. The genes are TRBV9 and TRBJ2-1; 12 bases fit TRBD1. J gave up 5 bases and V 4 bases, and 16 bases lay outside the gene matches. Germline CDR1 SGDLS, CDR2 YYNGEE. This CDR3 has 19 amino acids. The CDR3 DNA follows: TGTGCCAGCAGCATCCCTTCCTTTGGGACAGGGGGCGCGGACAATGAGCAGTTCTTC. Its protein product is CASSIPSFGTGGADNEQFF.

The chain links TRBV4-3 to TRBJ2-2; 7 bases fit TRBD1. Germline V lookup: CDR1 LGHNA, CDR2 YSLEER. This CDR3 is 16 amino acids long. V shed 0 bases, J shed 1 base, and the junction held 2 bases outside the gene matches. The CDR3 nucleotides read TGCGCCAGCAGCCAAGATAGGACAGGGAACACCGGGGAGCTGTTTTTT. This encodes CASSQDRTGNTGELFF.

This clone occurred a few times. The V call is TRBV7-2, the J call TRBJ2-2; 7 bases are shared with TRBD2. V gave up 5 bases and J gave up 1 base; unmatched junction bases: 4. Germline loops: CDR1 SGHTA, CDR2 FQGNSA. The CDR3 runs 15 residues. The CDR3 DNA reads as TGTGCCAGCAGCGCGGGAGACAGGAACACCGGGGAGCTGTTTTTT. Amino acid sequence: CASSAGDRNTGELFF.